This T cell receptor beta chain was profiled in a study of OX40 agonist ivuxolimab in advanced cancers. Across the study: Partial responses were achieved by three patients, of whom one had hepatocellular carcinoma and two had cutaneous melanoma.

Here immunoSEQ multiplex PCR was the method, and the copy in TCRdb shows in-frame clones only, minus some. The data hold about 60,000 clones, with roughly nine tenths observed a single time. General study results and limits: The CD4+ and CD8+ T cells in the blood had expanded clonally by week 6 at 0.1 to 3.0 mg/kg. Clonal expansion among partial responders at 0.1-3.0 mg/kg ranked near the lowest.

CDR1 and CDR2 (germline): ENHRY, SYGVKD. The CDR3 totals 14 residues. V was clipped by 5 bases and J by 2 bases; unmatched bases: 1. Notes on this clone: Its antigen is currently unknown.

Autoimmune disease history or systemic immunosuppression was exclusionary. The material sequenced was CD4+ or CD8+ T cells sorted from blood, taken in a trial of the OX40 agonist ivuxolimab. The TCR sequence derives from an adult with an advanced solid tumor such as melanoma, head and neck, liver or kidney cancer. The chain carries TRBV10-3 and TRBJ2-1; 9 positions match TRBD2. The DNA for the CDR3 is TGTGCCATCAGTCTAGCGGGGCCCTACAATGAGCAGTTCTTC. It yields the protein CAISLAGPYNEQFF.